This T cell receptor (beta chain) stems from a study of T-cell memory formation after mild COVID-19. This clonotype was seen at least ten times. Its target is unknown. The 5'RACE method, run with constant-segment primers, produced TCR alpha and TCR beta cDNA libraries (carrying sample barcodes and UMIs). TCRdb independently ran MiXCR on the 5' RACE reads; one entry per CDR3 protein. The table has approximately 180,000 distinct CDR3 sequences, approximately 16% seen once; the top ten hold about 1.9%. The CDR3 is 15 amino acids. Trimming pared 0 bases from V and 2 bases from J, leaving 8 bases between. The V gene's germline CDR1 is LGHNA and CDR2 YNFKEQ. Study-wide results and caveats: Shrinking CD4+ clones resided mostly in CM and EM, and CD8+ ones in EMRA. CD4/CD8 balance characterized clones contracting day 15 to 85, and CD4+ skew characterized later expanders.

The sample consisted of PBMCs or a T cell subset sorted from them (not recorded which). The J gene is TRBJ1-5, the V gene TRBV4-2, with TRBD1 as a possible D gene (5 bases). This clonotype originated in an adult woman who had mild COVID-19 (a few samples of this study predate the infection). Cell type and time point are not known. The CDR3 sequence: CASSQERGGNQPQHF. The DNA for the CDR3 is TGTGCCAGCAGCCAAGAACGGGGCGGCAATCAGCCCCAGCATTTT.